This T cell receptor (beta chain) is drawn from a study of blood T cell repertoires in COVID-19. The CDR3 contains 18 residues. The germline CDR1 and CDR2 sequences are SGHNT and YENEEA. V lost 6 bases to trimming and J lost 0 bases; unmatched junction nucleotides: 7. Sequencing used immunoSEQ multiplex PCR; TCRdb keeps in-frame clones, though not all of them. The sample lists 85,000 to 95,000 clones, about 90% occurring once. This chain joins TRBV11-3 and TRBJ2-3, with 15 bases matching TRBD2. This TCR came from a woman between 45 and 60 years old in a cohort sampled during active COVID-19. Sequences were obtained from peripheral blood. The chain's CDR3 is CASRSGLAGGPSTDTQYF. DNA of the CDR3: TGTGCCAGCAGATCGGGACTAGCGGGAGGCCCCAGCACAGATACGCAGTATTTT.